The 16 T cell receptor beta chains below come from one sample, sequenced in a study of CD8 T cells in ankylosing spondylitis. Study-wide results and caveats: Blood of patients with ankylosing spondylitis appeared to be characterized by a TCR beta motif of 8 or 9 highly homologous variants.

Their cognate antigens are unknown. TCRdb called the 5' RACE reads again in MiXCR, with one record for every CDR3 protein. The sample yields a few hundred thousand distinct CDR3 sequences, about 22% seen once. The sample consisted of blood, either unsorted or a sorted T cell fraction (not recorded which). The receptors shown here come from a male donor with ankylosing spondylitis.

The chain joins TRBV28 to TRBJ1-2, with unresolved D. The CDR3 extends over 14 amino acids. V gave up 3 bases and J gave up 7 bases, with 15 bases separating them. Germline CDR1 is MDHEN and CDR2 is SYDVKM. The CDR3 sequence is CASSFFAGGFGYTF. In DNA, the CDR3 is TGTGCCAGCAGTTTTTTCGCCGGAGGGTTTGGCTACACCTTC.

In its sample, this clonotype was seen many times. The chain employs TRBV12-3 or TRBV12-4 and TRBJ2-3, with D tentatively TRBD1 or TRBD2 (5 bases each). Trimming removed 6 bases from V and 6 bases from J, with 22 bases in between. This CDR3 spans 16 amino acids. The CDR3 protein is CASSQYSGAQRDTQYF. Here the CDR3 DNA reads TGTGCCAGCAGCCAATATTCCGGGGCGCAGAGGGATACGCAGTATTTT.

This sequence joins TRBV4-2 and TRBJ2-3; a weak D match, TRBD2 (6 bases). V dropped 4 bases and J dropped 4 bases, with 24 bases sitting between them. Germline CDR1 is LGHNA and CDR2 is YNFKEQ. CDR3 length: 18 residues. In DNA form, the CDR3 reads TGTGCCAGCAGCCCATTCCCTCCCTCTAGGGAGGCCCCAGATACGCAGTATTTT. As protein: CASSPFPPSREAPDTQYF.

The chain links TRBV6-1 to TRBJ2-5; 8 bases line up with TRBD2. V shed 7 bases and J 2 bases; nucleotides not matched to a gene: 6. Per germline, CDR1 MNHNS and CDR2 SASEGT. The CDR3 runs 14 residues. As DNA, the CDR3 is TGTGCCAGCACCCTCCGCGGGGGGCAAGAGACCCAGTACTTC. It encodes CASTLRGGQETQYF.

The chain couples TRBV11-2 to TRBJ2-2; 11 nucleotides line up with TRBD2. V shed 5 bases and J 0 bases; nucleotides not matched to a gene: 14. CDR1 SGHAT and CDR2 FQNNGV come from the germline V gene. CDR3 size: 20 residues. DNA for the CDR3: TGTGCCAGCAGCAAACAGTGGCGACTAGCGGGACCAACGAACACCGGGGAGCTGTTTTTT. This gives the protein CASSKQWRLAGPTNTGELFF.

This clonotype was counted many times. The chain is built from TRBV4-1 and TRBJ1-2, with D perhaps matching TRBD1 (6 bases). The CDR3 is 16 amino acids. V gave up 2 bases and J gave up 4 bases, with 17 bases separating them. CDR1 and CDR2 (germline): MGHRA, YSYEKL. The CDR3 sequence is CASSQINRVLGYGYTF. The DNA for the CDR3 is TGCGCCAGCAGCCAAATAAACAGGGTACTTGGCTATGGCTACACCTTC.

The V gene is TRBV20-1, the J gene TRBJ2-7; 10 bases match TRBD2. The germline CDR1 and CDR2 sequences are DFQATT and SNEGSKA (reference sequence). Trimming took 0 bases from V and 3 from J; bases not matched to a gene: 5. The CDR3 is 15 amino acids. The CDR3 nucleotides read TGCAGTGCTAGAGATTTCCCTAGCGGGAGCTACGAGCAGTACTTC. Its translation: CSARDFPSGSYEQYF.

The rearrangement joins TRBV18 to TRBJ2-3; no firm D call. Trimming cost V 5 bases and J 4 bases, with 10 bases left between them. Germline V lookup: CDR1 KGHSH, CDR2 LQKENI. The CDR3 length is 13 residues. CDR3 residues: CASSWFKPDTQYF. The CDR3 coding sequence is TGTGCCAGCTCATGGTTCAAGCCAGATACGCAGTATTTT. The full variable domain, with the rest looked up from reference TRBV18 and TRBJ2-3, is NAGVMQNPRHLVRRRGQEARLRCSPMKGHSHVYWYRQLPEEGLKFMVYLQKENIIDESGMPKERFSAEFPKEGPSILRIQQVVRGDSAAYFCASSWFKPDTQYFGPGTRLTVL.

This clonotype has just a few counts. The J gene is TRBJ1-6, the V gene TRBV27; 11 positions agree with TRBD1. There are 17 residues in the CDR3. CDR1 and CDR2 (germline): MNHEY, SMNVEV (reference sequence). V lost 5 bases to trimming and J lost 2 bases; unmatched junction nucleotides: 5. CDR3 loop: CASSPRDRGTYNSPLHF. CDR3 nucleotides: TGTGCCAGCAGTCCCCGGGACAGGGGGACCTATAATTCACCCCTCCACTTT.

The chain joins TRBV19 to TRBJ2-3; 11 bases are a match to TRBD2. Germline trimming cut 5 bases from V and 6 bases from J; bases unmatched to any gene: 10. The CDR3 runs to 16 residues. Germline assignment: CDR1 LNHDA and CDR2 SQIVND (reference sequence). The CDR3 loop reads CASSRTSGSIGDTQYF. In nucleotides, the CDR3 is TGTGCCAGTAGTCGGACTAGCGGGTCGATAGGGGATACGCAGTATTTT.

This clonotype has only a few counts. This chain links TRBV19 with TRBJ2-3; 11 bases are a match to TRBD2. Germline CDR1 and CDR2: LNHDA and SQIVND (reference sequence). V dropped 3 bases and J dropped 0; count of bases not matched to a gene: 2. This CDR3 is built from 16 residues. For the CDR3, the DNA is TGTGCCAGTAGTATCCGGACTAGCGGGAGCACAGATACGCAGTATTTT. This sequence encodes CASSIRTSGSTDTQYF.

This clonotype was detected many times. The genes are TRBV11-2 and TRBJ2-2, with 8 bases identical to TRBD2. The germline CDR1 and CDR2 sequences are SGHAT and FQNNGV. The CDR3 has 15 amino acids. V was clipped by 5 bases and J by 4 bases; unmatched bases: 6. CDR3 coding DNA: TGTGCCAGCAGCCCTGGACTAGCTTTCACCGGGGAGCTGTTTTTT. It translates to CASSPGLAFTGELFF.

The rearrangement uses TRBV6-4 and TRBJ1-5; 8 bases are shared with TRBD1. The CDR3 totals 15 residues. The germline gives CDR1 MRHNA, CDR2 SNTAGT. J gave up 5 bases and V 4 bases, and 7 bases lay outside the gene matches. As DNA, the CDR3 is TGTGCCAGCAGTGGGCGGACAGGGAGGGATCAGCCCCAGCATTTT. Translation gives CASSGRTGRDQPQHF.

There are many counts of this clonotype. This chain uses TRBV12-3 or TRBV12-4 with TRBJ2-3, with D unresolved. The V and J ends lost 5 bases and 0 bases respectively, with 9 bases between them. This CDR3 has 14 amino acids. For the CDR3, the DNA is TGTGCCAGCAGTCTAAGTGCTAGCACAGATACGCAGTATTTT. Amino acids: CASSLSASTDTQYF.

The genes are TRBV28 and TRBJ2-3; D is uncertain. Germline lookup yields CDR1 MDHEN and CDR2 SYDVKM. Trimming left V 7 bases short and J 4 bases short, with 18 bases between. The CDR3 is 15 residues long. The CDR3 region is CASNALRSQADTQYF. In DNA form, the CDR3 reads TGTGCCAGCAACGCCCTCAGGTCCCAGGCAGATACGCAGTATTTT.

This clonotype was recorded a few times. The V and J genes are TRBV27 and TRBJ1-3, with D hard to call. The germline V gene has CDR1 MNHEY and CDR2 SMNVEV (reference sequence). The CDR3 is made up of 16 amino acids. V lost 5 bases to trimming and J lost 1 base, with 15 bases between them. The CDR3 sequence: CASSPRFTLSGNTIYF. The CDR3 coding sequence is TGTGCCAGCAGTCCCCGCTTCACTTTGTCTGGAAACACCATATATTTT.